This TCR beta chain came from a study of cytomegalovirus exposure and HLA in healthy donors. The PCR employed 60 Vbeta primers together with 13 Jbeta primers. Only in-frame clones appear in the TCRdb table, and some are missing; sequencing was by immunoSEQ multiplex PCR. The sample lists about 70,000 clones; 74% were seen once. This donor lacks a recorded CMV serostatus. A note on this clone: The antigen is unknown.

The J segment lost 7 bases and the V segment lost 4 bases, leaving 11 bases of the junction unmatched. This CDR3 is 15 amino acids long. From germline, CDR1 is SGHNT and CDR2 YYREEE (reference sequence). Study outcomes and limitations: Common viral pathogens seemed, in a later analysis, to connect with several of the most significant clusters. Available immune exposure information covered CMV serostatus only.

The TCR comes from a human donor in good health. The chain links TRBV5-4 to TRBJ2-4; 7 bases are shared with TRBD2. The sample taken for sequencing was PBMCs. CDR3 bases: TGTGCCAGCAGCCCAACCCAGGGAGGGAGGAACATTCAGTACTTC. Protein: CASSPTQGGRNIQYF.